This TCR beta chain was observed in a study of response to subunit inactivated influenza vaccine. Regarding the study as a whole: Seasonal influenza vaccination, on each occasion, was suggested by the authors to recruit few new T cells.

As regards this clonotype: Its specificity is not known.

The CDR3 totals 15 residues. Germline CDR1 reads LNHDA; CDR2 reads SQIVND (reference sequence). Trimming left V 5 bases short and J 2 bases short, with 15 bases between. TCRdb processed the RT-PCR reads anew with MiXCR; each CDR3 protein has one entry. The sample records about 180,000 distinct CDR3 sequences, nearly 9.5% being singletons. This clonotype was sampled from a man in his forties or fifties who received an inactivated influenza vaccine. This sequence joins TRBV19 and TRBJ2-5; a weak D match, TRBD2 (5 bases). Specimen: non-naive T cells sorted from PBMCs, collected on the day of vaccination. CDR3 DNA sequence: TGTGCCAGTAGTGACCAACACGGGATTCAAGAGACCCAGTACTTC. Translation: CASSDQHGIQETQYF.